This TCR beta chain originates from a study of T cell repertoires in cytomegalovirus infection (dated by TCRdb to between 2019 and 2020). In the study overall: The peptide stimulations were aimed at well-studied HLA-B-restricted epitopes as well as recently identified HLA-C-restricted CMV epitopes, whose presentation resists viral immunomodulation. Donor HLA type was relevant to the analysis, as public TCR beta signatures indicated carriage of CMV infection together with the matching HLA type.

The CDR3 goes from the cysteine to the phenylalanine over 15 residues. Here the CDR3 DNA is all that survives: 45 bases in frame from base 1. According to the germline V gene, CDR1 reads MNHEY and CDR2 reads SVGEGT. The junction shows trimming of 2 bases on V and 7 bases on J, plus 12 bases between the germline ends. Results and caveats for the whole study, not just this receptor: Cumulative frequency of public TCR beta family members discriminated carriers of CMV infection plus the relevant HLA type in this cohort and an independent approximately 400-donor cohort. The ex vivo response was dominated by HLA-C-restricted CMV-specific TCR beta clonotypes, which also provided the single most frequent clonotype in two of eight donors.

There are a few counts of this clonotype. What antigen it recognizes has not been identified. Per-base qualities were not stored, and no clone one base away is much larger. The listed sequencing device is Illumina HiSeq 1500. The public reads were run again by TCRdb, first through fastp at Q25 and then through MiXCR, and only productive beta chains were kept. Merged by CDR3 protein, the rows form single entries marked with the most common genes and DNA. For this sample the table gives 600,000 to 700,000 distinct CDR3 sequences, of which about 30% were detected only once. Clones ranked in the top ten supply 15% to 20% of the sample. Interpreted using the paper, the treatment or condition label stands for: in vitro stimulation with specific CMV peptide epitopes to enrich CMV-specific T cells.

The sequence links TRBV6-2 or TRBV6-3 to TRBJ1-6; a tentative D call is TRBD1 (6 bases match). The source is a human donor in good health (CMV status not recorded). Some clones in this sample may be carry-over from other donors' samples. The source was cultured PBMCs, collected from culture after CMV antigen stimulation. The DNA reads as follows: TGTGCCAGCAGTTACCCGACAGGACGAAATTCACCCCTCCACTTT. The encoded protein is CASSYPTGRNSPLHF.